This entry lists 20 T cell receptor beta chains sequenced from one sample in a study of blood T cells in healthy people across ages. For the second PCR, which ran for roughly 7 to 11 cycles, a sample-barcoded 5' primer and a J-beta primer mix were used. MiXCR, run by TCRdb on the 5' RACE reads, gives a single entry per CDR3 protein. Of 1.5 million to 2 million distinct CDR3 sequences listed, roughly 49% are singletons. The sequencing input was blood. These receptors were obtained from a woman in her thirties or forties in good health.

J is TRBJ1-4 and V is TRBV28; maybe TRBD1 (5 bases). Looked up from germline, CDR1 is MDHEN and CDR2 is SYDVKM. Between the trimmed V and J ends, which lost 0 bases and 8 bases, there was a span of 13 bases. This CDR3 spans 15 amino acids. For the CDR3, the DNA is TGTGCCAGCAGTTTATGGGCAGGGTCGATAGAAAAACTGTTTTTT. Residues: CASSLWAGSIEKLFF.

This rearrangement joins TRBV6-2 or TRBV6-3 to TRBJ2-7; 9 bases match TRBD2. V shed 0 bases, J shed 4 bases, and the junction held 4 bases outside the gene matches. Germline CDR1 and CDR2: MNHEY and SVGEGT. The CDR3 has 15 amino acids. The CDR3 region is CASSYSPSGEYEQYF. For the CDR3, the DNA is TGTGCCAGCAGTTACTCCCCTAGCGGGGAGTACGAGCAGTACTTC.

This clonotype has more than one count but fewer than ten. The chain has TRBV12-3 or TRBV12-4 and TRBJ2-5, with 9 nucleotides matching TRBD1. V was pared by 0 bases and J by 4 bases, with 6 bases of the junction left unmatched. The CDR3 covers 16 residues. DNA of the CDR3: TGTGCCAGCAGTTTAGCGGCCGGGACAGGGAGAGAGACCCAGTACTTC. Its translation: CASSLAAGTGRETQYF.

This clonotype has a single count. The chain combines TRBV20-1 with TRBJ2-3; D possibly uses TRBD1 or TRBD2 (7 bases each). The CDR3 has 15 residues. The germline CDR1 and CDR2 sequences are DFQATT and SNEGSKA (reference sequence). V dropped 5 bases and J dropped 4 bases, with 19 bases sitting between them. Here the CDR3 DNA reads TGCAGTGCTCCCACCAGGGGGGGCGGGTCAGATACGCAGTATTTT. It is translated as CSAPTRGGGSDTQYF.

The genes are TRBV4-3 and TRBJ2-1; possibly TRBD2 for D (6 bases). Germline assignment: CDR1 LGHNA and CDR2 YSLEER. The CDR3 spans 15 residues. V lost 0 bases and J lost 8, with 14 bases in between. The CDR3 protein is CASSQDDTGVDEQFF. CDR3 DNA: TGCGCCAGCAGCCAAGATGATACGGGGGTAGATGAGCAGTTCTTC.

This rearrangement joins TRBV29-1 to TRBJ2-6, with 8 bases matching TRBD1. V lost 5 bases, J lost 0 bases, and 9 bases stayed unmatched. The CDR3 length is 17 residues. In germline, CDR1 is SQVTM, CDR2 ANQGSEA. The CDR3 sequence is CSVQGLTGVSGANVLTF. The CDR3, as DNA: TGCAGCGTTCAGGGATTGACAGGGGTCTCTGGGGCCAACGTCCTGACTTTC.

CDR3 amino acids: CASRYSGGDQTQYF. DNA of the CDR3: TGTGCCAGCCGATATAGCGGGGGGGATCAGACCCAGTACTTC. The chain links TRBV27 to TRBJ2-5; TRBD2 aligns across 11 bases. CDR1 is MNHEY, CDR2 SMNVEV, per germline (reference sequence). V lost 8 bases and J lost 6; bases outside the gene matches: 8. The CDR3 is made up of 14 amino acids.

On this clonotype: This may come from a read error, since a much larger clone is one base off. The genes are TRBV20-1 and TRBJ2-1, with 7 bases aligning to TRBD2. Gene TRBJ2-7 matches the end of the DNA better, so the J call may be wrong. Germline V lookup: CDR1 DFQATT, CDR2 SNEGSKA (reference sequence). CDR3 length: 13 residues. The CDR3 region has the DNA TGCAGTGCGAGACTAGCCTCCTACAATGAGCAGTACTTC. Its protein product is CSARLASYNEQYF.

This clonotype has more than one count but fewer than ten. This chain joins TRBV29-1 and TRBJ1-2; D gene uncertain. The ends were cut back, 5 bases at V and 4 bases at J, with 5 bases in the middle. The CDR3 is 10 amino acids. Germline assignment: CDR1 SQVTM and CDR2 ANQGSEA. Written as DNA, the CDR3 is TGCAGCGTTTATGGCTATGGCTACACCTTC. Residues: CSVYGYGYTF.

There are a few counts of this clonotype. V and J are TRBV6-2 or TRBV6-3 and TRBJ1-4, with D perhaps matching TRBD1 (6 bases). The CDR3 loop spans 13 amino acids. Per germline, CDR1 MNHEY and CDR2 SVGEGT. V dropped 7 bases and J dropped 5 bases, with 11 bases sitting between them. The CDR3 protein is CASMDRGNEKLFF. The CDR3 coding sequence is TGTGCCAGCATGGACAGAGGAAATGAAAAACTGTTTTTT.

The V gene is TRBV6-2 or TRBV6-3, the J gene TRBJ1-2; D remains unclear. The V end was cut by 5 bases, the J end by 8 bases, with 27 bases between. Germline CDR1 is MNHEY and CDR2 is SVGEGT. This CDR3 spans 17 amino acids. For the CDR3, the DNA is TGTGCCAGCAGTCCGACTTTCGATACAGCGCCTTGGGAAGGCTACACCTTC. Its protein product is CASSPTFDTAPWEGYTF.

The V gene is TRBV6-1, the J gene TRBJ2-7; D unresolved. This CDR3 spans 12 amino acids. Trimming shortened V by 7 bases and J by 5 bases, and 12 bases separated the two germline ends. CDR1 is MNHNS and CDR2 is SASEGT in the germline V gene. CDR3 in DNA: TGTGCCAGCACAGCGCCCTTCGACGAGCAGTACTTC. This gives the protein CASTAPFDEQYF.

V is TRBV12-3 or TRBV12-4 and J is TRBJ2-2, with D possibly being TRBD1 or TRBD2 (6 bases each). The CDR3 consists of 14 residues. The ends were cut back, 1 base at V and 9 bases at J, with 12 bases in the middle. CDR3 loop: CASSLDGRGRELFF. The CDR3 DNA is TGTGCCAGCAGTTTAGATGGACGGGGGCGGGAGCTGTTTTTT.

The gene calls are TRBV15 and TRBJ2-7; possibly TRBD2 for D (6 bases). Trimming pared 6 bases from V and 7 bases from J, leaving 19 bases between. The germline CDR1 and CDR2 sequences are LNHNV and YYDKDF (reference sequence). The CDR3 covers 14 residues. The CDR3 DNA reads TGTGCCACCAGTCCCACCGGGGGTTTCAATGAGCAGTACTTC. Translation: CATSPTGGFNEQYF.

The table lists this clonotype with a few counts. The chain uses TRBV9 and TRBJ1-4, with D tentatively TRBD1 (5 bases). V dropped 1 base and J dropped 5 bases, with 9 bases sitting between them. CDR3 length: 14 amino acids. The germline gives CDR1 SGDLS, CDR2 YYNGEE. The DNA of the CDR3 is TGTGCCAGCAGCGTATTCCGGGACAATGAAAAACTGTTTTTT. It is translated as CASSVFRDNEKLFF.

The genes are TRBV27 and TRBJ2-1; D call uncertain. With the DNA end fitting TRBJ2-7 better, the J assignment may be wrong. Germline V gene sequence: CDR1 MNHEY, CDR2 SMNVEV (reference sequence). This CDR3 region has 12 residues. This CDR3 is CASGMSYNEQYF. The CDR3 nucleotides read TGTGCCAGCGGGATGAGCTACAATGAGCAGTACTTC.

The V and J genes are TRBV4-3 and TRBJ2-5, with 10 bases lining up with TRBD1. Germline V gene sequence: CDR1 LGHNA, CDR2 YSLEER. Trimming at V came to 0 bases and at J to 4 bases, leaving 8 bases not matched to a gene. This CDR3 has 17 residues. For the CDR3, the DNA is TGCGCCAGCAGCCAAGACCCCGACAGGGGGCTTCGAGAGACCCAGTACTTC. It specifies CASSQDPDRGLRETQYF.

V usage is TRBV12-3 or TRBV12-4 and J usage is TRBJ2-5; 10 bases match TRBD2. V was clipped by 5 bases and J by 5 bases; unmatched bases: 11. CDR3 length: 16 residues. The CDR3 region is CASSALAGALGETQYF. The DNA of the CDR3 is TGTGCCAGCAGTGCCCTAGCGGGGGCTCTGGGGGAGACCCAGTACTTC.

The chain is built from TRBV7-8 and TRBJ2-5, with 8 bases aligning to TRBD2. Trimming took 0 bases from V and 0 from J; bases not matched to a gene: 6. Looked up from germline, CDR1 is SGHVS and CDR2 is FQNEAQ. CDR3 length equals 17 residues. CDR3 nucleotide sequence: TGTGCCAGCAGCTTAGCGGCAACTAGCGGACACCAAGAGACCCAGTACTTC. Protein product: CASSLAATSGHQETQYF.

This clonotype was found a few times. The gene calls are TRBV6-5 and TRBJ2-5; D gene unclear. The CDR3 has 14 residues. The V end lost 6 bases, the J end lost 9 bases, and 20 bases lay between the germline ends. Germline values: CDR1 MNHEY, CDR2 SVGAGI. The CDR3 loop reads CASSPADGNVAQYF. The CDR3 DNA follows: TGTGCCAGCAGCCCGGCGGACGGTAATGTGGCCCAGTACTTC.